Included here is one T cell receptor (beta chain) sequence, with context. PCR primers comprised 60 Vbeta and 13 Jbeta primers. Data came from immunoSEQ multiplex PCR; TCRdb stores just in-frame clones and leaves some out. The sample includes hundreds of thousands of clones, about 74% seen only once; the top ten take roughly 1.9%. The data derive from a study of cytomegalovirus exposure and HLA in healthy donors. This CDR3 has 14 residues. The V gene's germline CDR1 is MNHEY and CDR2 SVGAGI. The V end was cut by 5 bases, the J end by 8 bases, with 15 bases between. This sequence joins TRBV6-5 and TRBJ1-4; a weak D match, TRBD1 (5 bases). Sequenced sample: PBMCs. The receptor was derived from a young woman in good health and CMV-seronegative. The CDR3 DNA follows: TGTGCCAGCAGTCTGACAGTTCTAATGGAAAAACTGTTTTTT. Translating gives CASSLTVLMEKLFF.